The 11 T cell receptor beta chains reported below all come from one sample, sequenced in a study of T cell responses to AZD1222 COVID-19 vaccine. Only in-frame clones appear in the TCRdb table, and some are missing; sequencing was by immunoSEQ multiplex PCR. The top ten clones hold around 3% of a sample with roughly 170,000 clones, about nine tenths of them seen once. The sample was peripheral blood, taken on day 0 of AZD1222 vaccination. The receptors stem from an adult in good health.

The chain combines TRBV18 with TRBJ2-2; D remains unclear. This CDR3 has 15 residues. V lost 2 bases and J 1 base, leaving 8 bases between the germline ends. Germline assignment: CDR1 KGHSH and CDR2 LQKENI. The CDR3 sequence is CASSPSIGNTGELFF. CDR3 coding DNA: TGTGCCAGCTCACCATCTATAGGGAACACCGGGGAGCTGTTTTTT.

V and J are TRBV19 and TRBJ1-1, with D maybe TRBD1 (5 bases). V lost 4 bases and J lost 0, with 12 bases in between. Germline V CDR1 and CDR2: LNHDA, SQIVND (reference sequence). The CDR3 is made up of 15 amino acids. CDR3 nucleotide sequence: TGTGCCAGTAGTAGGGGGGGGAGCTTGAACACTGAAGCTTTCTTT. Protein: CASSRGGSLNTEAFF.

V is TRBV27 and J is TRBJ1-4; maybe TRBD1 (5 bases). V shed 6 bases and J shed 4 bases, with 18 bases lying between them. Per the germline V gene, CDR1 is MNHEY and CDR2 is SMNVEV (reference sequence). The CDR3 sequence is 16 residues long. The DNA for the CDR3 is TGTGCCAGCAGGGGAGCGGGGGGGGGTGGTAATGAAAAACTGTTTTTT. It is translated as CASRGAGGGGNEKLFF.

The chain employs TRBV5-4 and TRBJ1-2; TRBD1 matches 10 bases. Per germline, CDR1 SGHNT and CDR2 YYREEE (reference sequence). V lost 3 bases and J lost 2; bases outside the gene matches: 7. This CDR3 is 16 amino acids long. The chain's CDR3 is CASSSPGQGSNYGYTF. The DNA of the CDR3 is TGTGCCAGCAGCTCCCCGGGACAGGGGTCGAACTATGGCTACACCTTC.

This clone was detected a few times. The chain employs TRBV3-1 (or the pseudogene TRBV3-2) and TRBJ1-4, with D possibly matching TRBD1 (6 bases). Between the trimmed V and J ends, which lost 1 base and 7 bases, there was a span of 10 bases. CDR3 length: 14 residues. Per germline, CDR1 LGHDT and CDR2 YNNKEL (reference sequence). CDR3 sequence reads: CASSQAGGGEKLFF. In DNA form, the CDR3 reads TGTGCCAGCAGCCAAGCGGGGGGCGGTGAAAAACTGTTTTTT.

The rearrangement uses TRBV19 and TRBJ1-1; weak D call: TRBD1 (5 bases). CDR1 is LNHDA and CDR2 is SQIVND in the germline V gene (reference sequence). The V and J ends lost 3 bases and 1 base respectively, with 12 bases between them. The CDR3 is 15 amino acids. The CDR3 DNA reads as TGTGCCAGTAGTATGGGGCTGGGGTGGAACACTGAAGCTTTCTTT. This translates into CASSMGLGWNTEAFF.

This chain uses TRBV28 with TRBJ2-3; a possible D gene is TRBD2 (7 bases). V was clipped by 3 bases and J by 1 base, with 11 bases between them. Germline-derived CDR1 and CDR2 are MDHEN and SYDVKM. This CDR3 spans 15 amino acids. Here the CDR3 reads CASSFRGRGTDTQYF. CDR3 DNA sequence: TGTGCCAGCAGTTTTAGGGGGAGGGGCACAGATACGCAGTATTTT.

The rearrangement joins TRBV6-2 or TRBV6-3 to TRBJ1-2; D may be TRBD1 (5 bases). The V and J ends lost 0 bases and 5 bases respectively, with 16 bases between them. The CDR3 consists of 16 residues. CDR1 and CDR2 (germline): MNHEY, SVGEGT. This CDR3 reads CASSYSTQVNEYGYTF. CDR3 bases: TGTGCCAGCAGTTACTCGACACAGGTCAATGAGTATGGCTACACCTTC.

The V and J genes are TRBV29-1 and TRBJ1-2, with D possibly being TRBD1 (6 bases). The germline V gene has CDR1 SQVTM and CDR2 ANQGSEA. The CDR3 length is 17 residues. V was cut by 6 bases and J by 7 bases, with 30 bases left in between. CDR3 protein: CSVGLDGWLGRGGGYTF. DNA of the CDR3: TGCAGCGTGGGCCTGGATGGCTGGCTTGGCAGGGGTGGTGGCTACACCTTC.

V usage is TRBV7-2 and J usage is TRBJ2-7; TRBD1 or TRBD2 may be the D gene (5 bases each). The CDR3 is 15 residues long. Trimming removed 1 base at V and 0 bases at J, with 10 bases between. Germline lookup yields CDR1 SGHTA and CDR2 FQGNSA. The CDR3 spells CASSLESGRSYEQYF. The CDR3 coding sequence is TGTGCCAGCAGCTTAGAGTCGGGGCGCTCCTACGAGCAGTACTTC.

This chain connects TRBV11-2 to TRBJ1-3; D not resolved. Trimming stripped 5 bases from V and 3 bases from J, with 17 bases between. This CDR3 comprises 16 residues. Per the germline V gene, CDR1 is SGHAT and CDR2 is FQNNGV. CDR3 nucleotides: TGTGCCAGCAGCCCCGAGACACTCGCATTTGGAAACACCATATATTTT. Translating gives CASSPETLAFGNTIYF.